Presented here are 2 T cell receptor beta chains from one specimen sequenced in a study of blood T cells in healthy people across ages. Combining a sample-barcoded 5' primer with a J-beta primer mix, a second PCR ran for 7 to 11 cycles. Via MiXCR, TCRdb re-called the 5' RACE reads, giving one row per CDR3 protein. The table includes about a million distinct CDR3 sequences, around 49% detected once. Sample: blood. The receptors originated from a young man in good health.

The rearrangement links TRBV6-1 to TRBJ1-2; possibly TRBD1 for D (5 bases). Trimming cost V 6 bases and J 8 bases, with 19 bases left between them. Germline values: CDR1 MNHNS, CDR2 SASEGT. This CDR3 comprises 14 residues. In DNA, the CDR3 is TGTGCCAGCAGGCTAGGCAGGGAAGGGTCCGGCTACACCTTC. Protein sequence: CASRLGREGSGYTF.

The chain recombines TRBV7-2 with TRBJ1-4; D is possibly TRBD1 (6 bases). The ends were cut back, 1 base at V and 0 bases at J, with 18 bases in the middle. The length of the CDR3 is 19 residues. Germline V CDR1 and CDR2: SGHTA, FQGNSA. CDR3 sequence reads: CASSLGGMDSQPTNEKLFF. For the CDR3, the DNA is TGTGCCAGCAGCTTAGGAGGAATGGACAGCCAACCAACTAATGAAAAACTGTTTTTT. Looking up the rest from reference TRBV7-2 and TRBJ1-4 gives the full variable domain: GAGVSQSPSNKVTEKGKDVELRCDPISGHTALYWYRQSLGQGLEFLIYFQGNSAPDKSGLPSDRFSAERTGGSVSTLTIQRTQQEDSAVYLCASSLGGMDSQPTNEKLFFGSGTQLSVL.